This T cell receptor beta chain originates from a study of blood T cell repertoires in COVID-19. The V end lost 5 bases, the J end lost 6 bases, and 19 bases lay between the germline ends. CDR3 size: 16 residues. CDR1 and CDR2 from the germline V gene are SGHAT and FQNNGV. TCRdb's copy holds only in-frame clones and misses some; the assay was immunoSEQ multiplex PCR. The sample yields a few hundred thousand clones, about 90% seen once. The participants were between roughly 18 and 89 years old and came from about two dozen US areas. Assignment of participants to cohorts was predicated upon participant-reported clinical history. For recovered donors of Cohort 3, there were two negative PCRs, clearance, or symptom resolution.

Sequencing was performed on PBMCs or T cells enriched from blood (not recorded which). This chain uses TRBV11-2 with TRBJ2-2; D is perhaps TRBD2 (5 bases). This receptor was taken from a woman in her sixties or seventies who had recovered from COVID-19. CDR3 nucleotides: TGTGCCAGCAGCCCTGATCCCCCTACTAGGCCCGGGGAGCTGTTTTTT. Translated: CASSPDPPTRPGELFF.